The clone carrying this T cell receptor beta chain was counted ten times or more. Its specificity is unknown. V lost 6 bases and J lost 3; bases outside the gene matches: 7. The germline CDR1 and CDR2 sequences are SQVTM and ANQGSEA. The CDR3 spans 14 residues. TCRdb re-called the 5' RACE reads with MiXCR, one entry per CDR3 protein. The sample carries a few hundred thousand distinct CDR3 sequences, 9.5% to 10% recorded once. The source of the sample is a study of identical twins. Study results and limitations: These conclusions were based on statistical analysis (cross-sectional, not following the same donors). Surplus twin overlap in beta out-of-frame sequences was less pronounced. Models underestimated TCR alpha sharing (out-of-frame) in monozygotic twins.

This sample also belongs to another study, concerning yellow fever vaccine responses in identical twins.

The material sequenced was PBMCs. V and J are TRBV29-1 and TRBJ2-7; 11 bases map to TRBD1. This receptor was obtained from a woman younger than 35 in good health. The CDR3: CSVTGTGGIYEQYF. The CDR3 DNA reads TGCAGCGTCACCGGGACAGGGGGTATCTACGAGCAGTACTTC.